This T cell receptor beta chain is from a study of breast tumors, draining lymph nodes, adjacent tissues. General study points: The lymph node origin of tumor T cells was framed as consistent with a hypothesis, not demonstrated.

Many counts were recorded for this clonotype. Antigen unknown. TCRdb redid the calling of the multiplex PCR reads with MiXCR, one entry per CDR3 protein. The sample contains approximately 52,000 distinct CDR3 sequences, roughly two fifths of which appear only once. This CDR3 comprises 15 residues. The J segment lost 9 bases and the V segment lost 6 bases, leaving 8 bases of the junction unmatched. The germline V gene encodes CDR1 MNHNY and CDR2 SVGAGI (reference sequence). This TCR came from a female donor with breast cancer. Some clones in this sample may be carry-over from other donors' samples. The V call is TRBV6-6, the J call TRBJ2-1, with 13 bases that match TRBD2. Specimen: breast tumor tissue. CDR3 region: CASRGTSGISFEQFF. The CDR3 region has the DNA TGTGCCAGCAGGGGGACTAGCGGGATCTCTTTTGAGCAGTTCTTC.